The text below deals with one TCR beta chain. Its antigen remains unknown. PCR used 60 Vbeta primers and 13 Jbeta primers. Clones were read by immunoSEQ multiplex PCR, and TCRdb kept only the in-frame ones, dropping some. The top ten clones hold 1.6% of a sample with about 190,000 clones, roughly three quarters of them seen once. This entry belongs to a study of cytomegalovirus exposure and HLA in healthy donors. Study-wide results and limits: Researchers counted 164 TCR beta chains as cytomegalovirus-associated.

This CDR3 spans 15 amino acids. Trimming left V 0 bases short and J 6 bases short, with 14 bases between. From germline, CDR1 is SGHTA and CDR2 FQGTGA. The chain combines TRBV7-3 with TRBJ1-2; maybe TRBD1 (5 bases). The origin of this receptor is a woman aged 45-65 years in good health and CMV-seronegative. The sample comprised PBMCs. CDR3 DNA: TGTGCCAGCAGCTTAACTCATCGGGGGGAGGATGGCTACACCTTC. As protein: CASSLTHRGEDGYTF. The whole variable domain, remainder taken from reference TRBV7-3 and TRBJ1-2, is GAGVSQTPSNKVTEKGKYVELRCDPISGHTALYWYRQSLGQGPEFLIYFQGTGAADDSGLPNDRFFAVRPEGSVSTLKIQRTERGDSAVYLCASSLTHRGEDGYTFGSGTRLTVV.